This TCR beta chain was obtained from a study of human T cells and chemical hapten exposure. TCRdb fed the RACE reads into MiXCR, producing one record per CDR3 protein. The sample includes roughly 380,000 distinct CDR3 sequences, 4.5% to 5.5% seen only once; the top ten take around 2.6%. The germline CDR1 and CDR2 sequences are KGHSH and LQKENI. V was pared by 2 bases and J by 7 bases, with 24 bases between. The CDR3 has 18 residues. Time point of the sample: pre-sensitization, week 0. The treatment denotes: therapeutic diphenylcyclopropenone sensitization with weekly scalp DPC. Total RNA was extracted from unfractionated whole blood. Only a few counts were recorded for this clonotype. What it binds is not known. Whole-study findings and limits: Expanded TCRs produced significantly more large CDR3 similarity clusters than controls did. Alopecia affecting every donor means their immune response may not match healthy people's.

The sequences come from whole blood, collected in connection with sensitization to the hapten diphenylcyclopropenone (DPC). V and J are TRBV18 and TRBJ2-4; D may be TRBD1 or TRBD2 (5 bases each). This sequence originates from a woman in her forties or fifties with alopecia areata. Some clones in this sample may be carry-over from other donors' samples. CDR3 sequence: CASSPVWGRDSIGNIQYF. DNA of the CDR3: TGTGCCAGCTCACCAGTCTGGGGGAGAGACTCAATAGGGAACATTCAGTACTTC.